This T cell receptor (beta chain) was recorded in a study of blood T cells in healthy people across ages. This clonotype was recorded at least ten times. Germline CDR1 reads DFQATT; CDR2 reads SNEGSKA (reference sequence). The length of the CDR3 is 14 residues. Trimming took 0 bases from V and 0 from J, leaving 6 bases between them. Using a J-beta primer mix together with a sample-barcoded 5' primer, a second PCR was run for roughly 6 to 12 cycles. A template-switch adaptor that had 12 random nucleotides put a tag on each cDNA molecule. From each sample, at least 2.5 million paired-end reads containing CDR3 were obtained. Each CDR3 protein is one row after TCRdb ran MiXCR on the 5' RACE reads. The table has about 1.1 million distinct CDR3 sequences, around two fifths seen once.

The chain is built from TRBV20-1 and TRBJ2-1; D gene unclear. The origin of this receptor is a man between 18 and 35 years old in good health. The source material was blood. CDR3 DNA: TGCAGTGCTAGAGATCCCAGCTCCTACAATGAGCAGTTCTTC. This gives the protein CSARDPSSYNEQFF.